Given below is one T cell receptor beta chain in context. Repertoires were generated with immunoSEQ multiplex PCR, while TCRdb's copy carries only in-frame clones and drops some. The repertoire holds roughly 50,000 clones, with 80% to 95% as singletons. The sample comes from a study of technical replicates of blood from several donors. The CDR3 covers 14 residues. V lost 3 bases and J lost 0, with 10 bases in between. The germline V gene has CDR1 GTSNPN and CDR2 SVGIG (reference sequence). The sequencing sample was made of PBMCs. The clonotype was recovered from a human donor in good health. Some clones in this sample may be carry-over from other donors' samples. The V call is TRBV30, the J call TRBJ2-3, with a possible D match to TRBD2 (6 bases). The CDR3 protein is CAWRKRGSTDTQYF. The CDR3 DNA reads TGTGCCTGGAGGAAACGGGGGAGCACAGATACGCAGTATTTT.